The clone carrying this TCR beta chain was counted at least ten times. The sample comes from a study of T cells after posttransplantation cyclophosphamide. Busulfan-fludarabine conditioning, marrow transplant, and cyclophosphamide on days +3 and +4 were administered. Sequencing was performed with immunoSEQ multiplex PCR; in TCRdb, only in-frame clones are kept and a portion is missing. This sample carries about 27,000 clones, none of them present only once. Trimming took 5 bases from V and 5 from J; bases not matched to a gene: 9. The CDR3 totals 15 residues. Germline V lookup: CDR1 MGHDK, CDR2 SYGVNS.

The specimen comprised PBMCs, sampled after allogeneic stem cell transplant with posttransplant cyclophosphamide. This sequence joins TRBV25-1 and TRBJ1-1; 9 nucleotides align to TRBD1. The TCR was taken from a male patient between 18 and 35 years old who received an allogeneic stem cell transplant from a related donor, was CMV-positive, and had no GVHD. A share of the T cells may be of graft donor origin. The CDR3 spells CASSTQGARRTEAFF. The CDR3 DNA sequence: TGTGCCAGCAGTACACAGGGGGCAAGGAGGACTGAAGCTTTCTTT.